This T cell receptor beta chain was identified during a study of blood T cells in healthy people across ages. The table lists this clonotype with a few counts. The V gene end was trimmed by 5 bases and the J gene end by 4 bases; junction bases not matched to a gene: 5. CDR1 is MNHEY and CDR2 is SMNVEV in the germline V gene (reference sequence). The CDR3 is 14 amino acids. The authors ran a second PCR of 7 to 11 cycles using a sample-barcoded 5' primer and a J-beta primer mix. Via MiXCR, TCRdb re-called the 5' RACE reads, giving one row per CDR3 protein. The sample lists 1 million or so distinct CDR3 sequences, around 45% occurring once.

Sequencing was done on a sample of blood. This TCR was sampled from an older woman in good health. This chain uses TRBV27 with TRBJ2-1; 7 bases fit TRBD2. CDR3 loop: CASSAWTRYNEQFF. CDR3 in DNA: TGTGCCAGCAGTGCATGGACTAGATACAATGAGCAGTTCTTC.